Below are 29 T cell receptor beta chains sequenced from a single sample in a study of blood T cell repertoires in COVID-19. This table comes from immunoSEQ multiplex PCR, and its TCRdb copy is limited to in-frame clones, with some not included. The sample includes roughly 500,000 clones, roughly 87% of them seen just once. Sequencing used peripheral blood. All receptors come from a man between 18 and 29 years old with COVID-19, enrolled during active disease.

This clone was seen a single time. V and J are TRBV27 and TRBJ2-3; the match to TRBD1 covers 9 bases. CDR3 length: 14 amino acids. V dropped 6 bases and J dropped 9; count of bases not matched to a gene: 10. Per germline, CDR1 MNHEY and CDR2 SMNVEV (reference sequence). CDR3 nucleotide sequence: TGTGCCAGCAGACCCGGGACAGGGCTTGGAACGCAGTATTTT. Translated, it gives CASRPGTGLGTQYF.

The chain joins TRBV11-2 to TRBJ2-2; no reliable D call. The CDR3 loop spans 14 amino acids. CDR1 SGHAT and CDR2 FQNNGV come from the germline V gene. Trimming left V 1 base short and J 1 base short, with 4 bases between. The CDR3 loop reads CASSLARNTGELFF. CDR3 sequence (DNA): TGTGCCAGCAGCTTAGCTCGGAACACCGGGGAGCTGTTTTTT. Together with reference TRBV11-2 and TRBJ2-2, the CDR3 gives the full variable domain: EAGVAQSPRYKIIEKRQSVAFWCNPISGHATLYWYQQILGQGPKLLIQFQNNGVVDDSQLPKDRFSAERLKGVDSTLKIQPAKLEDSAVYLCASSLARNTGELFFGEGSRLTVL.

The chain employs TRBV9 and TRBJ2-2, with TRBD2 matching 8 bases. The CDR3 runs to 16 residues. CDR1 SGDLS and CDR2 YYNGEE come from the germline V gene. The V and J ends lost 2 bases and 10 bases, in that order; junction bases with no gene match: 13. The CDR3: CASSVVREGGQAELFF. In nucleotides, the CDR3 is TGTGCCAGCAGCGTCGTCCGGGAGGGCGGTCAGGCGGAGCTGTTTTTT.

V is TRBV11-2 and J is TRBJ1-2; D is perhaps TRBD1 (5 bases). In germline, CDR1 is SGHAT, CDR2 FQNNGV. Deletions cut 1 base from V and 8 bases from J, with 17 bases between. CDR3 length: 15 amino acids. CDR3 coding DNA: TGTGCCAGCAGCTTAGCTACAGTGGTAGGGGAAGGCTACACCTTC. It codes for CASSLATVVGEGYTF.

This chain uses TRBV11-2 with TRBJ2-1; TRBD2 aligns across 11 bases. The germline gives CDR1 SGHAT, CDR2 FQNNGV. This CDR3 has 15 amino acids. V dropped 4 bases and J dropped 9; count of bases not matched to a gene: 8. The CDR3 region has the DNA TGTGCCAGCAGCTCAAGTCTAGCGGGAGGAGTTGAGCAGTTCTTC. It translates to CASSSSLAGGVEQFF.

The CDR3 region is CASSHYLDNSPLHF. The CDR3 DNA reads TGCGCCAGCAGCCACTACCTAGATAATTCACCCCTCCACTTT. The J gene is TRBJ1-6, the V gene TRBV5-1; D unclear. V dropped 4 bases and J dropped 5 bases, with 10 bases sitting between them. Germline V gives CDR1 SGHRS, CDR2 YFSETQ. This CDR3 is 14 amino acids long.

This clone was seen just once. CDR3 sequence reads: CASSYAGAAEAFF. CDR3 nucleotide sequence: TGTGCCAGCAGCTACGCAGGGGCGGCTGAAGCTTTCTTT. V is TRBV7-9 and J is TRBJ1-1, with D possibly TRBD1 on 6 matching bases. The germline V and J ends were trimmed by 4 bases and 6 bases, with 12 bases remaining between them. The CDR3 has 13 amino acids. Germline V CDR1 and CDR2: SEHNR, FQNEAQ (reference sequence). The complete variable domain, with remaining parts taken from reference TRBV7-9 and TRBJ1-1, reads DTGVSQNPRHKITKRGQNVTFRCDPISEHNRLYWYRQTLGQGPEFLTYFQNEAQLEKSRLLSDRFSAERPKGSFSTLEIQRTEQGDSAMYLCASSYAGAAEAFFGQGTRLTVV.

The J gene is TRBJ1-1, the V gene TRBV7-9, with unresolved D. This CDR3 is built from 14 residues. The V end was cut by 3 bases, the J end by 4 bases, with 12 bases between. Germline V lookup: CDR1 SEHNR, CDR2 FQNEAQ (reference sequence). The CDR3 nucleotides read TGTGCCAGCAGCTTGGGAGGGTTAGGCACTGAAGCTTTCTTT. This sequence encodes CASSLGGLGTEAFF.

V and J are TRBV27 and TRBJ2-7; TRBD1 matches at 7 bases. Germline V CDR1 and CDR2: MNHEY, SMNVEV (reference sequence). V gave up 5 bases and J gave up 2 bases; unmatched junction bases: 6. CDR3 size: 14 residues. For the CDR3, the DNA is TGTGCCAGCAGTCCCCGGGACAGTCCCTACGAGCAGTACTTC. This translates into CASSPRDSPYEQYF.

This rearrangement joins TRBV19 to TRBJ1-1, with no clear D. The CDR3 extends over 11 amino acids. V gave up 9 bases and J gave up 5 bases, with 10 bases separating them. Germline CDR1 LNHDA, CDR2 SQIVND (reference sequence). CDR3 nucleotides: TGTGCCAGCCGCGGGTGGACTGAAGCTTTCTTT. This translates into CASRGWTEAFF.

V is TRBV5-4 and J is TRBJ2-7, with 8 bases matching TRBD1. The germline gives CDR1 SGHNT, CDR2 YYREEE (reference sequence). V was clipped by 4 bases and J by 7 bases; unmatched bases: 13. The CDR3 spans 15 residues. The CDR3 bases are TGTGCCAGCAGCGACCGTGGGACAGGCCCGGGGGAGCAGTACTTC. Translated, it gives CASSDRGTGPGEQYF.

A remark on this clone: In the same sample, other DNA sequences code for this CDR3. The chain combines TRBV6-5 with TRBJ2-7; 7 bases are shared with TRBD2. Per germline, CDR1 MNHEY and CDR2 SVGAGI. V was clipped by 4 bases and J by 1 base; unmatched bases: 4. This CDR3 spans 14 amino acids. CDR3 in DNA: TGTGCCAGCAGTTCCGGACTAGGGTCCTACGAGCAGTACTTC. Encoded protein: CASSSGLGSYEQYF.

The chain has TRBV7-2 and TRBJ2-3; the D gene is possibly TRBD2 (6 bases). Germline CDR1 reads SGHTA; CDR2 reads FQGNSA. Trimming stripped 2 bases from V and 1 base from J, with 10 bases between. CDR3 length: 15 amino acids. The CDR3 loop is CASSLSWRGTDTQYF. The CDR3 nucleotides are TGTGCCAGCAGCTTAAGCTGGAGGGGCACAGATACGCAGTATTTT.

The chain carries TRBV5-1 and TRBJ2-3, with 10 bases identical to TRBD1. The CDR3 has 15 amino acids. Trimming took 0 bases from V and 4 from J; bases not matched to a gene: 2. Germline values: CDR1 SGHRS, CDR2 YFSETQ. CDR3 in DNA: TGCGCCAGCAGCTTGGGCGGACAGGGGGCAGATACGCAGTATTTT. Amino acids: CASSLGGQGADTQYF. Using reference TRBV5-1 and TRBJ2-3 for the parts outside the CDR3, the full variable domain is KAGVTQTPRYLIKTRGQQVTLSCSPISGHRSVSWYQQTPGQGLQFLFEYFSETQRNKGNFPGRFSGRQFSNSRSEMNVSTLELGDSALYLCASSLGGQGADTQYFGPGTRLTVL.

The sample holds one count of this clone. This chain joins TRBV12-3 or TRBV12-4 and TRBJ2-1; D remains ambiguous. This CDR3 region has 12 residues. V lost 5 bases, J lost 10 bases, and 12 bases lay in between. The CDR3: CASSARPWEQFF. Written as DNA, the CDR3 is TGTGCCAGCAGTGCGCGCCCTTGGGAGCAGTTCTTC.

This clone has more than one count but fewer than ten. The chain uses TRBV6-2 or TRBV6-3 and TRBJ2-1; 10 bases fit TRBD2. CDR3 length equals 16 residues. Germline V gene data show CDR1 as MNHEY and CDR2 as SVGEGT. The V segment lost 5 bases and the J segment 10 bases; nucleotides outside the gene matches: 14. CDR3: CASSGRRAGGPGEQFF. CDR3 nucleotides: TGTGCCAGCAGTGGCAGGAGAGCGGGAGGGCCCGGGGAGCAGTTCTTC.

The chain combines TRBV18 with TRBJ2-7, with a weak D call TRBD1 (5 bases). The germline CDR1 and CDR2 sequences are KGHSH and LQKENI. The V end was cut by 3 bases, the J end by 2 bases, with 11 bases between. The CDR3 runs 14 residues. Here the CDR3 DNA reads TGTGCCAGCTCACCCGGCAGGGTGACCTACGAGCAGTACTTC. Its translation: CASSPGRVTYEQYF.

A remark on this clone: This specimen includes other DNA sequences encoding the same CDR3. The V gene is TRBV3-1 (or the pseudogene TRBV3-2), the J gene TRBJ1-1; tentative D call: TRBD1 (6 bases). The CDR3 has 14 residues. Trimming stripped 3 bases from V and 2 bases from J, with 10 bases between. Germline loops: CDR1 LGHDT, CDR2 YNNKEL (reference sequence). The DNA of the CDR3 is TGTGCCAGCAGCCAGAGGGGGAGTAACACTGAAGCTTTCTTT. Translation gives CASSQRGSNTEAFF.

This clone was seen just once. The chain is built from TRBV9 and TRBJ2-3, with 8 bases aligning to TRBD1. Germline trimming cut 4 bases from V and 4 bases from J; bases unmatched to any gene: 8. The V gene's germline CDR1 is SGDLS and CDR2 YYNGEE. The CDR3 extends over 15 amino acids. DNA for the CDR3: TGTGCCAGCAGCCCCGTAGGACAGGGTGCAGATACGCAGTATTTT. This codes for CASSPVGQGADTQYF.

The chain couples TRBV5-5 to TRBJ2-3; D gene uncertain. CDR3 length: 15 amino acids. Germline V gene sequence: CDR1 SGHKS, CDR2 YYEKEE (reference sequence). The V and J ends lost 3 bases and 2 bases respectively, with 13 bases between them. CDR3 nucleotide sequence: TGTGCCAGCAGCTCGCTTTTTGCGGTCACAGATACGCAGTATTTT. It translates to CASSSLFAVTDTQYF.

The V gene is TRBV10-3, the J gene TRBJ2-1, with 7 bases matching TRBD2. The CDR3 contains 16 residues. With V trimmed by 2 bases and J by 8 bases, 12 bases remained unmatched. CDR1 is ENHRY and CDR2 is SYGVKD in the germline V gene. In DNA, the CDR3 is TGTGCCATCAGTGAGAAGGCGGCGGGAGTGAGCCATGAGCAGTTCTTC. As protein: CAISEKAAGVSHEQFF.

The chain recombines TRBV10-1 with TRBJ1-1; D is unclear. This CDR3 spans 14 amino acids. The germline V gene encodes CDR1 WNHNN and CDR2 SYGVQD (reference sequence). Trimming shortened V by 7 bases and J by 3 bases, and 15 bases separated the two germline ends. The CDR3 here is CASKATRTDTEAFF. CDR3 bases: TGCGCCAGCAAGGCGACTCGAACTGACACTGAAGCTTTCTTT.

Concerning this clone: At the DNA level, this CDR3 is encoded by other sequences in the same sample as well. The chain recombines TRBV3-1 (or the pseudogene TRBV3-2) with TRBJ2-2; D call uncertain. Germline CDR1 reads LGHDT; CDR2 reads YNNKEL (reference sequence). CDR3 length: 13 amino acids. With 2 bases removed from V and 5 bases from J, the gap between germline ends came to 6 bases. The CDR3 sequence is CASSQSRTGELFF. The CDR3 nucleotides read TGTGCCAGCAGCCAATCGAGAACCGGGGAGCTGTTTTTT.

This sequence joins TRBV27 and TRBJ2-1, with 11 bases lining up with TRBD1. V dropped 6 bases and J dropped 6; count of bases not matched to a gene: 7. This CDR3 comprises 15 residues. Germline V gene sequence: CDR1 MNHEY, CDR2 SMNVEV (reference sequence). CDR3 bases: TGTGCCAGCAGAAACCCGGGACAGGGGGGCAATGAGCAGTTCTTC. As protein: CASRNPGQGGNEQFF.

The gene calls are TRBV7-8 and TRBJ2-2; a weak D match, TRBD1 (7 bases). The CDR3 loop spans 15 amino acids. Germline CDR1 reads SGHVS; CDR2 reads FQNEAQ. The germline V and J ends were trimmed by 4 bases and 5 bases, with 14 bases remaining between them. The CDR3 loop reads CASSSPGGRTGELFF. The CDR3 DNA is TGTGCCAGCAGCTCCCCAGGGGGGAGAACCGGGGAGCTGTTTTTT.

Points on this clone: At one end the junction does not follow the germline gene, possibly because of a read error. The chain is built from TRBV13 and TRBJ1-2, with D unresolved. CDR3 length: 15 residues. Per the germline V gene, CDR1 is PRHDT and CDR2 is FYEKMQ (reference sequence). CDR3 in amino acids: CASSLLGTFDYDYTF. CDR3 DNA sequence: TGTGCCAGCAGCTTACTTGGAACATTTGACTATGACTACACCTTC.

The V gene is TRBV4-1, the J gene TRBJ1-5; perhaps TRBD1 as D (6 bases). Germline CDR1 reads MGHRA; CDR2 reads YSYEKL. This CDR3 spans 19 amino acids. The V end lost 3 bases, the J end lost 0 bases, and 21 bases lay between the germline ends. CDR3 coding DNA: TGCGCCAGCAGCCAGATGACGGACAGCCTTCCATATAGCAATCAGCCCCAGCATTTT. Its protein is CASSQMTDSLPYSNQPQHF.

This chain links TRBV10-3 with TRBJ2-3, with D unresolved. Germline CDR1 reads ENHRY; CDR2 reads SYGVKD. Trimming took off 2 bases at V and 4 bases at J, with 4 bases between the two ends. This CDR3 contains 12 residues. CDR3 region: CAISEGSDTQYF. DNA of the CDR3: TGTGCCATCAGTGAGGGCTCAGATACGCAGTATTTT.

This chain joins TRBV6-5 and TRBJ2-5; D is undetermined. CDR3 size: 13 residues. Trimming removed 7 bases at V and 4 bases at J, with 13 bases between. Per germline, CDR1 MNHEY and CDR2 SVGAGI. As DNA, the CDR3 is TGTGCCAGCATGAGAACCGCGAGAGAGACCCAGTACTTC. It yields the protein CASMRTARETQYF.